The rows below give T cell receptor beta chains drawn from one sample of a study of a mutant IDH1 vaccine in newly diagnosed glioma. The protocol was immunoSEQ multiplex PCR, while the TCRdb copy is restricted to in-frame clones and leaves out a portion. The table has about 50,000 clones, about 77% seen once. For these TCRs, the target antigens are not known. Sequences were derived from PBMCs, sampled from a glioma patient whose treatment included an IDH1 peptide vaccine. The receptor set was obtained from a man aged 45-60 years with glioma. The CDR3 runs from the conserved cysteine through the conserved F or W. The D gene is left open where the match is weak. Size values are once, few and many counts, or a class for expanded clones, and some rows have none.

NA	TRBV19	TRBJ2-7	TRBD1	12	CASRQGIYEQYF	TGTGCCAGTAGACAGGGGATCTACGAGCAGTACTTC
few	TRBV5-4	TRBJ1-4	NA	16	CASSQGPKARDEKLFF	TGTGCCAGCAGCCAGGGCCCGAAGGCCCGCGATGAAAAACTGTTTTTT
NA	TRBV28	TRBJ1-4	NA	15	CASSLNRPTNEKLFF	TGTGCCAGCAGTTTGAACAGACCAACTAATGAAAAACTGTTTTTT
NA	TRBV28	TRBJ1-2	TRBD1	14	CASSSPGGTDGYTF	TGTGCCAGCAGTTCACCGGGGGGGACAGATGGCTACACCTTC
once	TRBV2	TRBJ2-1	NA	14	CASPQQWERNEQFF	TGTGCCAGCCCCCAGCAATGGGAGAGAAATGAGCAGTTCTTC
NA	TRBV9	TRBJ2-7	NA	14	CASSVGVATYEQYF	TGTGCCAGCAGCGTAGGTGTAGCGACCTACGAGCAGTACTTC
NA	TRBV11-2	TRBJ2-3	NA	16	CASSPQGRGGTDTQYF	TGTGCCAGCAGCCCCCAGGGAAGAGGGGGCACAGATACGCAGTATTTT
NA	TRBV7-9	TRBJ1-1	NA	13	CASSLDMNTEAFF	TGTGCCAGCAGCCTAGACATGAACACTGAAGCTTTCTTT
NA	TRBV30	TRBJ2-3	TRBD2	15	CALAGEGEGTDTQYF	TGTGCTTTGGCTGGGGAAGGGGAGGGTACAGATACGCAGTATTTT
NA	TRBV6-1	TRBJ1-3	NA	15	CASSEVSFSGNTIYF	TGTGCCAGCAGTGAAGTCTCCTTCTCTGGAAACACCATATATTTT
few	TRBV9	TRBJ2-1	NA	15	CASSVEVNSYNEQFF	TGTGCCAGCAGCGTAGAGGTAAACTCCTACAATGAGCAGTTCTTC
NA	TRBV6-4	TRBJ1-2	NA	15	CASSAHGGASYGYTF	TGTGCCAGCAGTGCCCACGGAGGTGCCAGCTATGGCTACACCTTC
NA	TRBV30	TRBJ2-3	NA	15	CAWGTEPPGTDTQYF	TGTGCCTGGGGCACGGAGCCTCCTGGCACAGATACGCAGTATTTT
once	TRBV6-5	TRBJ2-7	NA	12	CASSTWNGPMDF	TGTGCCAGCAGTACCTGGAACGGTCCGATGGACTTC
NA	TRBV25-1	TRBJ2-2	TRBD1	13	CASRGRGTGELFF	TGTGCCAGTAGGGGGCGCGGGACCGGGGAGCTGTTTTTT
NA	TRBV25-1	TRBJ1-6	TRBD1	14	CASCDRGMNSPLHF	TGTGCCAGCTGTGACAGGGGTATGAATTCACCCCTCCACTTT
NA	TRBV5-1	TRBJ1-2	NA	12	CASRGANYGYTF	TGCGCCAGTAGGGGGGCGAACTATGGCTACACCTTC
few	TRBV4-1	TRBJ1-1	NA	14	CASSQNAKTVEAFF	TGCGCCAGCAGCCAGAACGCTAAGACAGTAGAAGCTTTCTTT
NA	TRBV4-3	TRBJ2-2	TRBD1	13	CASSRTGPGELFF	TGCGCCAGCAGCCGGACAGGGCCCGGGGAGCTGTTTTTT
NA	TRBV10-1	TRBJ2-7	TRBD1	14	CASSENRGRGEQYF	TGCGCCAGCAGTGAGAACAGGGGGCGCGGCGAGCAGTACTTC
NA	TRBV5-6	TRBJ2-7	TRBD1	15	CASSRAGTGTEEQYF	TGTGCCAGCAGCAGGGCCGGGACAGGGACCGAGGAGCAGTACTTC
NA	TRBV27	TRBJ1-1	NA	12	CASSLSTGLAFF	TGTGCCAGCAGTTTATCGACCGGGCTTGCTTTCTTT
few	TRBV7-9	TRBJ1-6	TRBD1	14	CASSPGQGRPPLHF	TGTGCCAGCAGCCCGGGACAGGGGCGGCCACCCCTCCACTTT
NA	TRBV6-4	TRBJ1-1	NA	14	CASSDSEGAGEAFF	TGTGCCAGCAGTGACTCGGAAGGAGCAGGTGAAGCTTTCTTT
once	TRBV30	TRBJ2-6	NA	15	CAWSVGLFGANVLTF	TGTGCCTGGAGTGTGGGGCTCTTTGGGGCCAACGTCCTGACTTTC
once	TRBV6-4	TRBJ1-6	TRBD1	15	CASRAEGAADSPLHF	TGTGCCAGCAGGGCCGAGGGGGCTGCGGATTCACCCCTCCACTTT
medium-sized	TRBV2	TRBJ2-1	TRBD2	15	CASSRGLAGHGEQFF	TGTGCCAGCAGCCGTGGACTAGCGGGGCATGGGGAGCAGTTCTTC
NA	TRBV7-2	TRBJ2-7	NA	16	CASSRPGTASSYEQYF	TGTGCCAGCAGCCGCCCCGGGACGGCCAGCTCCTACGAGCAGTACTTC
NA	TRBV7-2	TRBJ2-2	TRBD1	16	CASRNPGTEITGELFF	TGTGCCAGCAGAAACCCCGGGACAGAGATCACCGGGGAGCTGTTTTTT
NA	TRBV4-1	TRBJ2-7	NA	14	CASSLTGRSYEQYF	TGCGCCAGCAGCCTCACGGGACGGTCCTACGAGCAGTACTTC
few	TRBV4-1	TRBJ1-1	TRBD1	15	CASSQDHRGGTEAFF	TGCGCCAGCAGCCAAGATCACAGGGGAGGGACTGAAGCTTTCTTT
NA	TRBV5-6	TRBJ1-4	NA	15	CASSRRGGPNEKLFF	TGTGCCAGCAGCAGGAGGGGGGGTCCTAATGAAAAACTGTTTTTT
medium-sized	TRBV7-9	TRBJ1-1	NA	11	CASSLGQEAFF	TGTGCCAGCAGCCTTGGACAAGAAGCTTTCTTT
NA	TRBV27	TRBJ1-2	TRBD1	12	CASRQWDSGYTF	TGTGCCAGCAGACAATGGGACAGTGGCTACACCTTC
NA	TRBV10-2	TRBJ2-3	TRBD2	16	CASSESGGGGTDTQYF	TGCGCCAGCAGTGAGTCGGGGGGAGGGGGCACAGATACGCAGTATTTT
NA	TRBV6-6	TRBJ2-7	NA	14	CASSYSNMGYEQYF	TGTGCCAGCAGTTACTCGAACATGGGCTACGAGCAGTACTTC
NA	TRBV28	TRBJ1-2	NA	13	CASREKGEDGYTF	TGTGCCAGCAGAGAAAAGGGGGAGGATGGCTACACCTTC
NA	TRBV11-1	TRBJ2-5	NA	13	CASSLGRKETQYF	TGTGCCAGCAGCTTGGGACGAAAAGAGACCCAGTACTTC
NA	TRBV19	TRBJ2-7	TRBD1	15	CASSREGTVSYEQYF	TGTGCCAGTAGTAGAGAGGGGACAGTATCCTACGAGCAGTACTTC
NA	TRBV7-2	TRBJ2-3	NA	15	CASSFQQGRSDTQYF	TGTGCCAGCAGCTTTCAGCAGGGTCGCTCAGATACGCAGTATTTT
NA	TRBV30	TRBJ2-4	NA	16	CAWSEEFQLAKNIQYF	TGTGCCTGGAGTGAAGAGTTTCAGTTGGCCAAAAACATTCAGTACTTC
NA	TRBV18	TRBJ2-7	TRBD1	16	CASSPRGTGLGLEQYF	TGTGCCAGCTCACCTCGTGGGACAGGGTTGGGTTTAGAGCAGTACTTC
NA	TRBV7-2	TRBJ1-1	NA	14	CASSLDWGNTEAFF	TGTGCCAGCAGCTTAGATTGGGGTAACACTGAAGCTTTCTTT
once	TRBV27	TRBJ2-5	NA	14	CASSLAGAQETQYF	TGTGCCAGCAGTTTAGCCGGGGCCCAAGAGACCCAGTACTTC
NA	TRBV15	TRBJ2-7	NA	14	CATSRGGLSYEQYF	TGTGCCACCAGCAGAGGCGGGTTGTCCTACGAGCAGTACTTC
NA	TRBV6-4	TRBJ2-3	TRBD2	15	CASSPLAGVTDTQYF	TGTGCCAGCAGCCCCCTAGCGGGGGTCACAGATACGCAGTATTTT
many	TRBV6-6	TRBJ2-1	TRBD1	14	CASRAGTGGNEQFF	TGTGCCAGCAGAGCCGGGACAGGGGGCAATGAGCAGTTCTTC